This passage covers 28 T cell receptor beta chains from one sample sequenced in a study of chemoradiotherapy in HPV16-positive cancers. This table comes from immunoSEQ multiplex PCR, and its TCRdb copy is limited to in-frame clones, with some not included. The sample carries some 32,000 clones, approximately 88% recorded once. Sequencing was performed on blood, taken from a patient who underwent chemoradiotherapy. The receptors were gathered from a human donor with HPV-associated anogenital cancer.

In this sample, this clone turned up once. The rearrangement uses TRBV6-1 and TRBJ1-5; D ambiguous. This CDR3 has 13 residues. The germline V gene has CDR1 MNHNS and CDR2 SASEGT. V was pared by 6 bases and J by 15 bases, with 21 bases between. Here the CDR3 reads CASRPASREQPHF. The CDR3 bases are TGTGCCAGCAGACCTGCTTCCCGGGAGCAACCGCATTTT.

This rearrangement joins TRBV5-1 to TRBJ2-3; tentatively, D is TRBD1 or TRBD2 (6 bases each). The CDR3 covers 16 residues. Germline CDR1 SGHRS, CDR2 YFSETQ. Trimming stripped 6 bases from V and 4 bases from J, with 21 bases between. The CDR3 here is CASMLGPTGGSDTQYF. The CDR3 coding sequence is TGCGCCAGCATGTTGGGCCCGACAGGAGGGTCAGATACGCAGTATTTT.

The rearrangement joins TRBV6-5 to TRBJ2-7; the D gene is possibly TRBD1 (6 bases). Germline V gene sequence: CDR1 MNHEY, CDR2 SVGAGI. This CDR3 has 14 amino acids. With 10 bases removed from V and 3 bases from J, the gap between germline ends came to 19 bases. CDR3 bases: TGTGCCACCCAGATCGCCACAGGGCTCTACGAGCAGTACTTC. Encoded protein: CATQIATGLYEQYF.

With regard to this clone: One end of the junction does not line up with germline, which may come from a read error. The genes are TRBV7-7 and TRBJ2-3; D gene unclear. The CDR3 consists of 12 residues. Germline V gene data show CDR1 as SSHAT and CDR2 as FNYEAQ (reference sequence). The CDR3 here is CASSPFTDTQYF. The CDR3 DNA reads TGTGCTAGCAGCCCTTTCACAGATACGCAGTATTTT.

The V call is TRBV5-4, the J call TRBJ2-3; 8 nucleotides match TRBD1. V lost 4 bases and J lost 1; bases outside the gene matches: 5. The length of the CDR3 is 15 residues. CDR1 is SGHNT, CDR2 YYREEE, per germline (reference sequence). CDR3 protein: CASSPDRVGTDTQYF. The CDR3 DNA reads as TGTGCCAGCAGCCCGGACAGGGTTGGCACAGATACGCAGTATTTT.

This chain joins TRBV9 and TRBJ2-1; 8 positions agree with TRBD2. The CDR3 spans 15 residues. V shed 6 bases, J shed 8 bases, and the junction held 13 bases outside the gene matches. The germline V gene encodes CDR1 SGDLS and CDR2 YYNGEE. CDR3: CASNPEGGGRDEQFF. The CDR3 coding sequence is TGTGCCAGCAACCCAGAGGGCGGGGGGCGCGATGAGCAGTTCTTC.

This chain links TRBV6-1 with TRBJ2-7, with D unclear. With 5 bases removed from V and 3 bases from J, the gap between germline ends came to 8 bases. This CDR3 is 12 amino acids long. From germline, CDR1 is MNHNS and CDR2 SASEGT. CDR3 residues: CASSQSLYEQYF. CDR3 nucleotides: TGTGCCAGCAGTCAATCCCTCTACGAGCAGTACTTC.

The chain joins TRBV6-5 to TRBJ1-4, with a tentative D call TRBD1 (5 bases). Germline V lookup: CDR1 MNHEY, CDR2 SVGAGI. The V and J ends lost 4 bases and 4 bases respectively, with 16 bases between them. The CDR3 has 16 amino acids. CDR3 coding DNA: TGTGCCAGCAGTTCCGACGGGGGTAGGGGTAATGAAAAACTGTTTTTT. It translates to CASSSDGGRGNEKLFF.

The chain is built from TRBV7-3 and TRBJ1-1, with no clear D. There are 12 residues in the CDR3. Germline V gene lookup returns CDR1 SGHTA and CDR2 FQGTGA. The V end lost 1 base, the J end lost 5 bases, and 5 bases lay between the germline ends. Here the CDR3 reads CASSLRGTEAFF. CDR3 in DNA: TGTGCCAGCAGCTTAAGGGGAACTGAAGCTTTCTTT.

The chain links TRBV4-2 to TRBJ2-7; a possible D gene is TRBD2 (5 bases). The CDR3 spans 15 residues. V lost 1 base and J 1 base, leaving 11 bases between the germline ends. In germline, CDR1 is LGHNA, CDR2 YNFKEQ. For the CDR3, the DNA is TGTGCCAGCAGCCAAGGAGGAGCGGAGTCCTACGAGCAGTACTTC. Protein product: CASSQGGAESYEQYF.

The CDR3 bases are TGTGCCAGCAGTTTATCGGCAGGGTACTTGCAGCCCCAGCATTTT. As protein: CASSLSAGYLQPQHF. The chain links TRBV27 to TRBJ1-5; perhaps TRBD1 as D (5 bases). The CDR3 extends over 15 amino acids. Trimming removed 0 bases from V and 7 bases from J, with 13 bases in between. Germline values: CDR1 MNHEY, CDR2 SMNVEV (reference sequence).

V gene TRBV2 combines with J gene TRBJ2-1; D may be TRBD1 or TRBD2 (5 bases each). V lost 6 bases and J lost 4, with 16 bases in between. The CDR3 runs to 15 residues. The germline gives CDR1 SNHLY, CDR2 FYNNEI. CDR3 region: CASSSSVGDYNEQFF. As DNA, the CDR3 is TGTGCCAGCAGCTCATCTGTGGGGGATTACAATGAGCAGTTCTTC.

The CDR3 loop is CASSQDILSRRYTSGNTIYF. The CDR3 DNA is TGTGCCAGCAGCCAAGATATCCTGTCCCGAAGATATACGTCTGGAAACACCATATATTTT. J is TRBJ1-3 and V is TRBV14, with no clear D. The CDR3 totals 20 residues. Trimming removed 0 bases at V and 1 base at J, with 22 bases between. CDR1 is SGHDN and CDR2 is FVKESK in the germline V gene.

This chain links TRBV10-2 with TRBJ2-7; the D is unclear. The V gene's germline CDR1 is WSHSY and CDR2 SAAADI. This CDR3 is 13 amino acids long. V was clipped by 3 bases and J by 2 bases, with 8 bases between them. The CDR3 spells CASSEGIPYEQYF. CDR3 DNA: TGCGCCAGCAGTGAAGGGATACCCTACGAGCAGTACTTC.

The chain links TRBV18 to TRBJ2-1; D remains ambiguous. CDR1 and CDR2 from the germline V gene are KGHSH and LQKENI. The germline V and J ends were trimmed by 1 base and 7 bases, with 5 bases remaining between them. The CDR3 length is 12 residues. The DNA for the CDR3 is TGTGCCAGCTCACCACAGGGAAATGAGCAGTTCTTC. It yields the protein CASSPQGNEQFF.

The gene calls are TRBV28 and TRBJ2-1; TRBD2 agrees at 7 bases. The germline V gene encodes CDR1 MDHEN and CDR2 SYDVKM. The CDR3 covers 11 residues. V shed 6 bases and J 9 bases; nucleotides not matched to a gene: 2. The CDR3 loop is CASRGGAEQFF. CDR3 nucleotide sequence: TGTGCCAGCAGGGGAGGGGCTGAGCAGTTCTTC. Full variable domain (rest looked up from reference TRBV28 and TRBJ2-1): DVKVTQSSRYLVKRTGEKVFLECVQDMDHENMFWYRQDPGLGLRLIYFSYDVKMKEKGDIPEGYSVSREKKERFSLILESASTNQTSMYLCASRGGAEQFFGPGTRLTVL.

This clone was seen once. CDR3 sequence: CASSKGEKLFF. CDR3 in DNA: TGTGCCAGCAGCAAAGGAGAAAAACTGTTTTTT. The rearrangement joins TRBV5-6 to TRBJ1-4, with D unresolved. This CDR3 spans 11 amino acids. Germline V CDR1 and CDR2: SGHDT, YYEEEE. Trimming shortened V by 4 bases and J by 8 bases, and 6 bases separated the two germline ends.

The rearrangement uses TRBV9 and TRBJ1-2; the D is unclear. Germline loops: CDR1 SGDLS, CDR2 YYNGEE. CDR3 length: 14 residues. V lost 0 bases and J 3 bases, leaving 9 bases between the germline ends. The CDR3: CASSVDVDDYGYTF. The CDR3 DNA reads TGTGCCAGCAGCGTAGACGTAGATGACTATGGCTACACCTTC.

The chain is built from TRBV5-4 and TRBJ2-3; possibly TRBD1 or TRBD2 for D (6 bases each). Deletions cut 1 base from V and 2 bases from J, with 17 bases between. CDR3 length: 17 residues. Germline values: CDR1 SGHNT, CDR2 YYREEE (reference sequence). For the CDR3, the DNA is TGTGCCAGCAGCTTGTGGGGGGCCCCGAGGAACACAGATACGCAGTATTTT. This sequence encodes CASSLWGAPRNTDTQYF. Full variable domain (outside the CDR3, taken from reference TRBV5-4 and TRBJ2-3): ETGVTQSPTHLIKTRGQQVTLRCSSQSGHNTVSWYQQALGQGPQFIFQYYREEENGRGNFPPRFSGLQFPNYSSELNVNALELDDSALYLCASSLWGAPRNTDTQYFGPGTRLTVL.

This clone was seen just once. The genes are TRBV5-1 and TRBJ1-1; TRBD1 matches 10 bases. The V gene's germline CDR1 is SGHRS and CDR2 YFSETQ. V shed 8 bases, J shed 0 bases, and the junction held 4 bases outside the gene matches. The CDR3 length is 14 residues. Here the CDR3 reads CASRQGALNTEAFF. CDR3 nucleotides: TGCGCCAGTCGACAGGGGGCCTTGAACACTGAAGCTTTCTTT.

The chain joins TRBV2 to TRBJ1-1; the D is unclear. Germline V lookup: CDR1 SNHLY, CDR2 FYNNEI. This CDR3 comprises 12 residues. Trimming removed 9 bases from V and 0 bases from J, with 8 bases in between. Here the CDR3 reads CARTNLNTEAFF. The CDR3 region has the DNA TGTGCCAGGACCAATTTGAACACTGAAGCTTTCTTT.

The V call is TRBV5-6, the J call TRBJ1-3, with no clear D. Between the trimmed V and J ends, which lost 3 bases and 4 bases, there was a span of 17 bases. The CDR3 extends over 16 amino acids. Germline CDR1 is SGHDT and CDR2 is YYEEEE. CDR3 amino acids: CASSSPGGIFGNTIYF. In DNA form, the CDR3 reads TGTGCCAGCAGCTCACCCGGCGGGATCTTCGGAAACACCATATATTTT.

The chain joins TRBV9 to TRBJ2-1; TRBD2 matches 7 bases. The V gene end was trimmed by 1 base and the J gene end by 9 bases; junction bases not matched to a gene: 13. Germline V gene data show CDR1 as SGDLS and CDR2 as YYNGEE. This CDR3 region has 16 residues. The CDR3 coding sequence is TGTGCCAGCAGCGTAACCCCTCTCTGGGGAGGGGCTGAGCAGTTCTTC. Its translation: CASSVTPLWGGAEQFF.

The chain joins TRBV30 to TRBJ1-2, with TRBD1 as a possible D gene (5 bases). Germline V gene lookup returns CDR1 GTSNPN and CDR2 SVGIG (reference sequence). The V end lost 4 bases, the J end lost 5 bases, and 14 bases lay between the germline ends. This CDR3 comprises 13 residues. CDR3 in amino acids: CAWTGLGDYGYTF. Here the CDR3 DNA reads TGTGCCTGGACCGGTTTGGGGGATTATGGCTACACCTTC.

The chain is built from TRBV2 and TRBJ2-6; D is ambiguous. CDR1 is SNHLY, CDR2 FYNNEI, per germline. V was cut by 5 bases and J by 5 bases, with 22 bases left in between. The CDR3 consists of 18 residues. CDR3: CASSIRFTIQSRANVLTF. The DNA for the CDR3 is TGTGCCAGCAGTATAAGATTTACCATACAAAGTCGGGCCAACGTCCTGACTTTC.

This chain links TRBV29-1 with TRBJ2-1; D is perhaps TRBD2 (5 bases). In germline, CDR1 is SQVTM, CDR2 ANQGSEA. The CDR3 is 11 amino acids. V shed 4 bases and J shed 9 bases, with 10 bases lying between them. The CDR3 here is CSVGGAGEQFF. In DNA form, the CDR3 reads TGCAGCGTTGGCGGTGCGGGTGAGCAGTTCTTC.

V usage is TRBV10-2 and J usage is TRBJ1-6; D is perhaps TRBD1 (6 bases). Trimming took off 6 bases at V and 1 base at J, with 10 bases between the two ends. Germline lookup yields CDR1 WSHSY and CDR2 SAAADI. There are 15 residues in the CDR3. The chain's CDR3 is CASSPGQSYNSPLHF. The CDR3 DNA sequence: TGCGCCAGCAGCCCCGGACAGTCCTATAATTCACCCCTCCACTTT.

The rearrangement links TRBV2 to TRBJ1-6; 8 bases map to TRBD1. The length of the CDR3 is 20 residues. Unmatched junction bases numbered 20, after V lost 2 bases and J lost 8 bases. Germline CDR1 SNHLY, CDR2 FYNNEI. CDR3 residues: CASSELGLGGQGLFDSPLHF. The CDR3 DNA reads TGTGCCAGCAGTGAATTAGGTTTGGGTGGACAGGGTCTCTTTGATTCACCCCTCCACTTT.